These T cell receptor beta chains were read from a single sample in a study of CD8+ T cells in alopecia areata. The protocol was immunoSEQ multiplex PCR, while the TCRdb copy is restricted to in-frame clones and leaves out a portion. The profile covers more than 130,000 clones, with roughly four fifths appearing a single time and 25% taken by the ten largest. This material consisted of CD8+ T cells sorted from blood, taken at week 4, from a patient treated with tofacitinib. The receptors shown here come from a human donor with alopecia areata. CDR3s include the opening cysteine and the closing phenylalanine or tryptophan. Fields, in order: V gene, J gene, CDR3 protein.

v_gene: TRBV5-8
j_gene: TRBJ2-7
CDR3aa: CASSFGGVGYEQYF

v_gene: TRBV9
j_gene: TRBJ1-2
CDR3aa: CASRGRSDYGYTF

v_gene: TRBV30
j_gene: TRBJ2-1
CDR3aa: CAWSVPWRGNGNEQFF

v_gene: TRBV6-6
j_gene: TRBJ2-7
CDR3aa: CASSIPDRSYEQYF

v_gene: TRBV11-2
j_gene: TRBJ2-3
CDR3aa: CASSLGQGVRDTQYF

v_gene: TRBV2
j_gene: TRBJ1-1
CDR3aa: CASSVWDMNTEAFF

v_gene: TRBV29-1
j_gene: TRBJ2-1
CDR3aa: CSVDGVLNSGLYNEQFF

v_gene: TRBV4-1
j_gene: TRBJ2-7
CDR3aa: CASSQVSGGAYEQYF

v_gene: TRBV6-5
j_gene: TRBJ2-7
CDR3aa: CASSYDYGSAREQYF

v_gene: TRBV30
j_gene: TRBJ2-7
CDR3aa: CAWRLAYDEQYF

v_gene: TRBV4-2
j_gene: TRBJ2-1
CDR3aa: CASSQELGASYNEQFF

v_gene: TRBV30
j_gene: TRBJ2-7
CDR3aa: CAWSLWPRDRSYEQYF

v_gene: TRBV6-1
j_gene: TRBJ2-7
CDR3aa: CASREWTGALYEQYF

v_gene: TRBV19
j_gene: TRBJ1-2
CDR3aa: CASIPRGTESGYTF

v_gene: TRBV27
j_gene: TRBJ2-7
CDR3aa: CASSLLSRRSYEQYF

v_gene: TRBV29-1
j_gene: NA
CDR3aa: CSVEGGRDYEQYF

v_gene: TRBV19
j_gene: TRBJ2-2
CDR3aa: CASSIDLDRSYTGELFF

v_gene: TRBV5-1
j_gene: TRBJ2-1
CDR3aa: CASSPGQASYNEQFF

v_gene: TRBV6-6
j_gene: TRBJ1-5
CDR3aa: CASRMEYGNQPQHF

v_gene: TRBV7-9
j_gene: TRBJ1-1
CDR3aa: CASSLEGRVSEAFF

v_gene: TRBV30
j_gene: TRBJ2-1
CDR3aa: CAWSTGGAYNEQFF

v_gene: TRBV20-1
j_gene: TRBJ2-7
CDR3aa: CSARVGYEQYF

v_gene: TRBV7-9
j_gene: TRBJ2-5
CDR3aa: CASSPREGKKTQYF

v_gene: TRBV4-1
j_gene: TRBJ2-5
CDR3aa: CASSQVRADRDQETQYF

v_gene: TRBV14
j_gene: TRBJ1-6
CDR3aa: CASSQDLSTAERSPLHF

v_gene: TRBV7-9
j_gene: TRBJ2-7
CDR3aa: CASSLDLSYEQYF

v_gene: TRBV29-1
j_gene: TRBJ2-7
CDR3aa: CSVTRQGHEQYF

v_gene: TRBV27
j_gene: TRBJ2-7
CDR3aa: CASSLGITGTYEQYF

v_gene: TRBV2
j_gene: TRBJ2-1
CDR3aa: CASSEGRGYNEQFF

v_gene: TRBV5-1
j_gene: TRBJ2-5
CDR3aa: CASSPLSGHGETQYF

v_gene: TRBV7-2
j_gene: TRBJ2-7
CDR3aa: CASSHTPVYEQYF

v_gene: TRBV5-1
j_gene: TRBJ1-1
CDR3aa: CASSPLIGGNDEAFF

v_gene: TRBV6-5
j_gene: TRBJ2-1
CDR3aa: CASSYTGGSYNEQFF

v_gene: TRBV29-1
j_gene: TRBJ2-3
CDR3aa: CSVDGSSGGYADTQYF

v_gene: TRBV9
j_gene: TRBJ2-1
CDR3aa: CASSDSYNEQFF

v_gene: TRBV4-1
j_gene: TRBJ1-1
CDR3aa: CASSQGRGVTEAFF

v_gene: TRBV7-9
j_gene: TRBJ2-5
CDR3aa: CASSSMRPRTATEVETQYF

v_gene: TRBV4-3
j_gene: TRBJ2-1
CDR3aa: CASSQGQTLSYNEQFF

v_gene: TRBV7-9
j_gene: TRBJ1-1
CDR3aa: CASSISGTKAFF

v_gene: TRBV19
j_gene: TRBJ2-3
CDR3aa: CASSPPDSYSQYF

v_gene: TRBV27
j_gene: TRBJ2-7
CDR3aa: CASSLASTGAYEQYF

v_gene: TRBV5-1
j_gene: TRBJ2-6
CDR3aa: CASSLETGWTGANVLTF

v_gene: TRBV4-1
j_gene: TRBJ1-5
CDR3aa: CASSPQDREDQPQHF

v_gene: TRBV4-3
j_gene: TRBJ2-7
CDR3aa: CASSQARGYYEQYF